A selection of T cell receptor beta chains follows, all from one sample in a study of Graves' ophthalmopathy and Graves' hyperthyroidism. TCRdb redid the calling of the multiplex PCR reads with MiXCR, one entry per CDR3 protein. This table has 200,000 to 300,000 distinct CDR3 sequences, around 45% appearing once. Source material: peripheral blood. The receptor source for this set is an adult man with Graves' ophthalmopathy. Each CDR3 is given with its conserved first and last residue. Fields, in order: V gene, D gene, clone size, CDR3 protein. A D gene is named only where the DNA matches it firmly. Clone size is given for some rows only: seen once, a few or many times, or a class if the clone is expanded.

v_gene: TRBV12-3/TRBV12-4; d_gene: .; abundance: .; CDR3aa: CASSLRVGYGYTF
v_gene: TRBV6-1; d_gene: .; abundance: few; CDR3aa: CASSERRKETQYF
v_gene: TRBV7-9; d_gene: .; abundance: .; CDR3aa: CASSQHDYSYEQYF
v_gene: TRBV6-6; d_gene: .; abundance: few; CDR3aa: CASRYSGEDYGYTF
v_gene: TRBV11-1; d_gene: TRBD1; abundance: .; CDR3aa: CASSLAGQGARTF
v_gene: TRBV7-8; d_gene: .; abundance: .; CDR3aa: CASSLVDSRYEQYF
v_gene: TRBV9; d_gene: .; abundance: .; CDR3aa: CASSALLGNTIYF
v_gene: TRBV14; d_gene: .; abundance: .; CDR3aa: CASSQDRYYGYTF
v_gene: TRBV10-3; d_gene: .; abundance: few; CDR3aa: CAISGHGFEAFF
v_gene: TRBV7-6; d_gene: .; abundance: .; CDR3aa: CASSPDSLLAGYTF
v_gene: TRBV10-3; d_gene: TRBD1; abundance: .; CDR3aa: CAISGRQGDAEAFF
v_gene: TRBV12-3/TRBV12-4; d_gene: .; abundance: few; CDR3aa: CASTSPLRNYGYTF
v_gene: TRBV29-1; d_gene: .; abundance: many; CDR3aa: CSANRIRGGGTEAFF
v_gene: TRBV10-3; d_gene: .; abundance: few; CDR3aa: CAISVGPPRDYGYTF
v_gene: TRBV5-1; d_gene: .; abundance: .; CDR3aa: CASTPSPTDTQYF
v_gene: TRBV25-1; d_gene: TRBD2; abundance: .; CDR3aa: CASSNLAGVGTGELFF
v_gene: TRBV20-1; d_gene: TRBD1; abundance: .; CDR3aa: CSARDEGALQPQHF
v_gene: TRBV5-1; d_gene: .; abundance: .; CDR3aa: CASSWGEQETQYF
v_gene: TRBV24-1; d_gene: .; abundance: .; CDR3aa: CATSARKGEIGNQPQHF
v_gene: TRBV5-1; d_gene: .; abundance: .; CDR3aa: CASSLSGYTEAFF
v_gene: TRBV29-1; d_gene: .; abundance: few; CDR3aa: CSVDDSNEQYF
v_gene: TRBV19; d_gene: TRBD1; abundance: few; CDR3aa: CASSATGGDNQPQHF
v_gene: TRBV20-1; d_gene: .; abundance: .; CDR3aa: CSAAPGTSEGYTF
v_gene: TRBV5-5; d_gene: .; abundance: .; CDR3aa: CASSWYGSNYGYTF
v_gene: TRBV13; d_gene: TRBD1; abundance: few; CDR3aa: CASSSGQYTGELFF
v_gene: TRBV12-3/TRBV12-4; d_gene: .; abundance: .; CDR3aa: CASSFRSTEAFF
v_gene: TRBV7-8; d_gene: .; abundance: .; CDR3aa: CASSTGTGRNEKLFF
v_gene: TRBV20-1; d_gene: .; abundance: .; CDR3aa: CSAPRGNSNQPQHF
v_gene: TRBV7-3; d_gene: .; abundance: few; CDR3aa: CASSLGAGRNYGYTF
v_gene: TRBV2; d_gene: TRBD2; abundance: .; CDR3aa: CASRSAAGGQETQYF
v_gene: TRBV5-1; d_gene: .; abundance: .; CDR3aa: CASIPIAGANVLTF
v_gene: TRBV7-9; d_gene: .; abundance: few; CDR3aa: CASSQDHLDATNEKLFF
v_gene: TRBV3-1; d_gene: .; abundance: many; CDR3aa: CASSQGNQPQHF
v_gene: TRBV9; d_gene: .; abundance: many; CDR3aa: CASSGGETGELFF
v_gene: TRBV20-1; d_gene: .; abundance: .; CDR3aa: CSARLADTQYF
v_gene: TRBV18; d_gene: TRBD1; abundance: .; CDR3aa: CASSPQDRPYEQYF
v_gene: TRBV10-3; d_gene: .; abundance: .; CDR3aa: CASSSRDQPQHF
v_gene: TRBV7-9; d_gene: .; abundance: .; CDR3aa: CASSSGWVTEAFF
v_gene: TRBV5-5; d_gene: .; abundance: .; CDR3aa: CASSSGRGRYEQYF
v_gene: TRBV29-1; d_gene: .; abundance: .; CDR3aa: CSVVGGGRAEKLFF
v_gene: TRBV20-1; d_gene: .; abundance: few; CDR3aa: CSAREPRAGANVLTF
v_gene: TRBV7-2; d_gene: .; abundance: .; CDR3aa: CASRPQGTGRTDTQYF
v_gene: TRBV15; d_gene: .; abundance: .; CDR3aa: CATREGSGANVLTF
v_gene: TRBV10-3; d_gene: TRBD1; abundance: few; CDR3aa: CAISSQGTPSNQPQHF
v_gene: TRBV29-1; d_gene: .; abundance: .; CDR3aa: CSAEEGRRYGGYTF
v_gene: TRBV24-1; d_gene: TRBD2; abundance: .; CDR3aa: CATSEPGGSPIVSGELFF